The present TCR beta chain was sequenced within a study of cytomegalovirus exposure and HLA in healthy donors (dated by TCRdb to 2016 to 2017). In terms of the full investigation: The 650 to 800 repertoires of the first cohort and the 95 to 150 validation repertoires were produced on the same platform, according to a later analysis. The study combined high-throughput TCR immunosequencing, statistical association of individual TCRs with disease status, and machine learning to predict cytomegalovirus infection status. A separate validation cohort of over a hundred different subjects was used in addition to the 666-subject first cohort. The aim of the study was to test whether cataloging public T cell receptors could identify signatures of past pathogen exposure.

From the germline V gene (reference sequence), CDR1 is MNHEY and CDR2 is SMNVEV. The CDR3 starts with the cysteine, ends with the phenylalanine, and has 14 residues. The read is trimmed to its CDR3 DNA, 42 bases read in frame from base 1. V trim: 5 bases; J trim: 6 bases; unmatched bases: 8. The donors belonged to the validation cohort of about 110 subjects, which was separate from the roughly 700-subject first cohort. General findings and caveats noted by the study authors: According to the authors, the approach could potentially be generalized to other disease states and immunological phenotypes. In vitro tests confirmed that a few of the cytomegalovirus-associated TCR beta chains recognize cytomegalovirus antigens. In a later analysis, TCRs clustered in the first cohort were found to also tend to co-occur in the 120 validation repertoires, with around 94% of cluster scores above 0. In the study, around 150 TCR beta chains were listed as associated with cytomegalovirus. A later analysis had no HLA typing for the validation cohort, so co-occurrence there was scored across all 110 or so repertoires. Most TCR sequences were observed very rarely across donors, whereas some public TCRs were present in many individuals. Cytomegalovirus status was reported to be diagnosed by the classifier with high specificity and sensitivity in both the original and validation cohorts.

Library method: the immunoSEQ multiplex PCR assay. Per the source publication's procedure: A statistical classification framework was developed to diagnose cytomegalovirus status using the catalog of TCR beta chain sequences. TCRdb re-hosts the immuneACCESS table, in-frame sequences only. Its copies lack some clones; in the studies checked, an unresolved V gene accounts for under half of them, and the cause for the rest is not known. The DNA was the basis for D and trimming; V, J and clone size are from that table. For this sample there are 150,000 to 200,000 clones; about 86% appear just once. The ten largest make up approximately 2.2% of the sample. Remarks on this clone: The target of this receptor is not known. The record has no base qualities; no much larger clone is one base away.

Input material: PBMCs. The receptor chain draws on TRBV27 and TRBJ2-7; 9 bases in the middle match TRBD1. This sequence was found in a young woman in good health and CMV-seronegative. The DNA reads TGTGCCAGCAGTCAGGGACAGGGTGGTCGCGAGCAGTACTTC. It encodes CASSQGQGGREQYF.